Listed below are T cell receptor beta chains from one sample, sequenced in a study of T-cell memory formation after mild COVID-19. One entry per CDR3 protein, called by TCRdb with MiXCR from the 5' RACE reads. The sample lists more than 120,000 distinct CDR3 sequences; roughly 6.3% were seen once. Specimen: PBMCs or a T cell subset sorted from them (not recorded which). The receptors come from an adult woman who had mild COVID-19 (a few samples of this study predate the infection). Cell type and time point are not known. CDR3s include the opening cysteine and the closing phenylalanine or tryptophan. D genes are given only for firm matches. Expanded clones get a size class; other rows say once, few or many, or leave the size out.

d_call,v_call,j_call,clone_size,cdr3_nt,cdr3_aa
-,TRBV15,TRBJ1-2,many,TGTGCCACCAGCCCCCGAGGCCAGGGGTTGAGTGGCTACACCTTC,CATSPRGQGLSGYTF
-,TRBV2,TRBJ2-4,few,TGTGCCAGCAGTGGACAACTAAAAAACATTCAGTACTTC,CASSGQLKNIQYF
TRBD1,TRBV7-8,TRBJ1-5,-,TGTGCCAGCAGCTTAGGGACCGGGACAGCAAAATATAGCAATCAGCCCCAGCATTTT,CASSLGTGTAKYSNQPQHF
TRBD1,TRBV30,TRBJ1-5,many,TGTGCCTGGGATCGGCAGGGGGCGAGGGAGCCCCAGCATTTT,CAWDRQGAREPQHF
-,TRBV7-9,TRBJ2-7,-,TGTGCCAGCAGCTTAGGCCCAGGGCGTTACGAGCAGTACTTC,CASSLGPGRYEQYF
TRBD2,TRBV11-3,TRBJ2-5,-,TGTGCCAGCAGCCGACTAGCGGGAGGGCAAGAGACCCAGTACTTC,CASSRLAGGQETQYF
-,TRBV12-3/TRBV12-4,TRBJ2-3,few,TGTGCCAGCAGTTTATTCTCCGGGCAGGGGAATTTCGTAGATACGCAGTATTTT,CASSLFSGQGNFVDTQYF
TRBD1,TRBV2,TRBJ1-5,-,TGTGCCAGCAGAGCGGGGACAGGGGGCGTTCGAGTTAATCAGCCCCAGCATTTT,CASRAGTGGVRVNQPQHF
-,TRBV11-2,TRBJ2-5,few,TGTGCCAGCAGCTTAGGTGTGGGAAGAGAGACCCAGTACTTC,CASSLGVGRETQYF
-,TRBV18,TRBJ1-1,few,TGTGCCAGCTCCACCTATTTGGGACTGGAGAACACTGAAGCTTTCTTT,CASSTYLGLENTEAFF
TRBD2,TRBV7-9,TRBJ2-4,few,TGTGCCAGCAGCCCCTTTGGACTAGCGGAAGCCAAAAACATTCAGTACTTC,CASSPFGLAEAKNIQYF
TRBD1,TRBV12-3/TRBV12-4,TRBJ2-7,many,TGTGCCAGCAGTCCCCACCCCGGGACAGCCTTAAAGCAGTACTTC,CASSPHPGTALKQYF
-,TRBV4-1,TRBJ1-1,-,TGCGCCAGCAGCCAGGTTCCTCCGGGACTTGAAGCTTTCTTT,CASSQVPPGLEAFF
-,TRBV4-3,TRBJ1-5,many,TGCGCCAGCAGCCAAGAAGGCGGGAACAATCAGCCCCAGCATTTT,CASSQEGGNNQPQHF
-,TRBV12-3/TRBV12-4,TRBJ2-7,many,TGTGCCAGCAGTCCAGAGGGGTCTTCCTACGAGCAGTACTTC,CASSPEGSSYEQYF
-,TRBV7-2,TRBJ1-1,many,TGTGCCAGCAGCCCGCAGTGGTCGAACACTGAAGCTTTCTTT,CASSPQWSNTEAFF
-,TRBV5-1,TRBJ2-5,many,TGCGCCAGCAGCTTTGGGGACTTTTCAGAGACCCAGTACTTC,CASSFGDFSETQYF
TRBD2,TRBV11-2,TRBJ2-3,-,TGTGCCAGCAGCTTGACAATATTAGCGGGTACAGATACGCAGTATTTT,CASSLTILAGTDTQYF
TRBD2,TRBV30,TRBJ2-5,-,TGTGCCTGGGGACTAGCGGGAGGAGAGACCCAGTACTTC,CAWGLAGGETQYF
-,TRBV7-2,TRBJ2-3,few,TGTGCCAGCAGCTGGGGACAAGAAGATACGCAGTATTTT,CASSWGQEDTQYF
-,TRBV29-1,TRBJ2-7,many,TGCAGCGCCGACGTTTGGGGCAGCTCCTACGAGCAGTACTTC,CSADVWGSSYEQYF
TRBD1,TRBV2,TRBJ1-5,many,TGTGCCAGCAGGGGACAGGGTGGTCAGCCCCAGCATTTT,CASRGQGGQPQHF
TRBD1,TRBV12-3/TRBV12-4,TRBJ2-7,-,TGTGCCAGCAGCCCCCGGGTAGGGGGCCACGAGCAGTACTTC,CASSPRVGGHEQYF
-,TRBV5-4,TRBJ2-7,-,TGTGCCAGCAGCGTCAGGGGAGTCTACGAGCAGTACTTC,CASSVRGVYEQYF
TRBD2,TRBV19,TRBJ2-2,many,TGTGCCAGTAGGCGACTAGCGGGAGGTTCCGGGGAGCTGTTTTTT,CASRRLAGGSGELFF
-,TRBV5-1,TRBJ2-2,many,TGCGCCAGCAGCTTGTCCGGGAAAAACACCGGGGAGCTGTTTTTT,CASSLSGKNTGELFF
-,TRBV25-1,TRBJ1-1,many,TGTGCCAGCAGTAAGCCAGGGAACACTGAAGCTTTCTTT,CASSKPGNTEAFF
-,TRBV11-2,TRBJ2-5,-,TGTGCCAGCAGCTTGTCATATGAGACCCAGTACTTC,CASSLSYETQYF
-,TRBV18,TRBJ2-5,few,TGTGCCAGTCTTGCGACGGCGCAAGAGACCCAGTACTTC,CASLATAQETQYF
-,TRBV7-8,TRBJ1-2,many,TGTGCCAGCAGCTTAATATCTAGAGGGTCGGGTGATGGCTACACCTTC,CASSLISRGSGDGYTF
-,TRBV7-8,TRBJ1-6,many,TGTGCCAGCAGCCCCAGGGGTGGGGATTCACCCCTCCACTTT,CASSPRGGDSPLHF
-,TRBV4-2,TRBJ1-1,many,TGTGCCAGCAGCCAAGGGGTCAACACTGAAGCTTTCTTT,CASSQGVNTEAFF
-,TRBV20-1,TRBJ1-2,many,TGCAGTGCTAGAGATCCTACGGGAGTCTATGGCTACACCTTC,CSARDPTGVYGYTF
TRBD2,TRBV3-1,TRBJ2-5,-,TGTGCCAGCACCGCACTAGCGGGAGCCGTAGAGACCCAGTACTTC,CASTALAGAVETQYF
TRBD1,TRBV5-1,TRBJ2-2,many,TGCGCCAGCAGCTGGACAGGGGGCAGCACCGGGGAGCTGTTTTTT,CASSWTGGSTGELFF
TRBD1,TRBV5-1,TRBJ2-3,many,TGCGCCTCCTGGACAGGGGAGGGCACAGATACGCAGTATTTT,CASWTGEGTDTQYF
-,TRBV4-2,TRBJ1-1,-,TGTGCCAGCAGCCAAGATAAGCCGTTCGGCCCAACTTTCTTT,CASSQDKPFGPTFF
-,TRBV25-1,TRBJ2-7,many,TGTGCCAGCAGTGGAGAGCAGTACTTC,CASSGEQYF
-,TRBV3-1,TRBJ1-6,few,TGTGCCAGCAGCCCTCAAGGACTTAATAATTCACCCCTCCACTTT,CASSPQGLNNSPLHF
-,TRBV30,TRBJ2-3,once,TGTGCCTGGAGTGGACCAGGGGATACGCAGTATTTT,CAWSGPGDTQYF
-,TRBV3-1,TRBJ2-7,many,TGTGCCAGCAGCCAAGTCGCATTAAGCTCCTACGAGCAGTACTTC,CASSQVALSSYEQYF
TRBD2,TRBV25-1,TRBJ2-1,few,TGTGCCAGCAGCAACCCCGGGACTAGCGGATACAATGAGCAGTTCTTC,CASSNPGTSGYNEQFF
-,TRBV30,TRBJ1-1,-,TGTGCCTGGAGCGCGCGGTACCCGGACAGCCCTTGGGGAGCTTTCTTT,CAWSARYPDSPWGAFF
-,TRBV5-1,TRBJ2-3,few,TGCGCCAGCAGGGACGGGCCTAGCACAGATACGCAGTATTTT,CASRDGPSTDTQYF
-,TRBV4-1,TRBJ1-3,-,TGCGTCAGCAGCCAAGCGGCGTCGAGCTCTGGAAACACCATATATTTT,CVSSQAASSSGNTIYF
-,TRBV20-1,TRBJ2-3,many,TGCAGTGCTAGATCACAGGCGACGCAGTATTTT,CSARSQATQYF
-,TRBV27,TRBJ2-1,few,TGTGCCAGCAGTTTAGAGAAGTGGGGCCATTTCTTC,CASSLEKWGHFF
-,TRBV6-1,TRBJ2-3,few,TGTGCCAGCAGGATAGGGTTGGCGGATACGCAGTATTTT,CASRIGLADTQYF
-,TRBV12-3/TRBV12-4,TRBJ2-2,many,TGTGCCAGCAGTTTAGGGGGCGTGAACACCGGGGAGCTGTTTTTT,CASSLGGVNTGELFF
-,TRBV7-8,TRBJ1-2,-,TGTGCCAGCAGCTTAGAGTTTGGGGAGAATTACTATGGCTACACCTTC,CASSLEFGENYYGYTF
TRBD2,TRBV6-2/TRBV6-3,TRBJ2-1,many,TGTGCCAGCAGTTACACTAAGGGACTAGCGGTCGACAATGAGCAGTTCTTC,CASSYTKGLAVDNEQFF